In its sample, the clone carrying this T cell receptor (beta chain) was seen a few times. Its antigen remains unknown. This sample is drawn from a study of blood T cells in healthy people across ages. Study-wide background: About one barcoded beta molecule per two T cells was the capture yield of template switching.

Overall study findings and caveats: Estimates based on one million T cells were treated as lower bounds.

Sample-barcoded 5' priming and a J-beta primer mix drove a second PCR of roughly 7 to 11 cycles. Individual samples furnished no less than 3 million CDR3-containing paired-end reads apiece. TCRdb processed the 5' RACE reads anew with MiXCR; each CDR3 protein has one entry. Here the sample spans hundreds of thousands of distinct CDR3 sequences, roughly 60% being singletons. The CDR3 loop spans 16 amino acids. Germline CDR1 and CDR2: MNHNS and SASEGT. Aged roughly 6 to 95, donors were systemically healthy Caucasians from Russia. The TCR was taken from a man aged 25-40 years in good health. The V gene is TRBV6-1, the J gene TRBJ2-1; possible D gene TRBD2, 7 bases. The end of the DNA is better explained by TRBJ2-7, so the J call may be wrong. Sequencing was performed on blood. CDR3 DNA: TGTGCCAGCAGTGTGGGGGGGGGCGGGAGTAACAATGAGCAGTACTTC. This sequence encodes CASSVGGGGSNNEQYF.